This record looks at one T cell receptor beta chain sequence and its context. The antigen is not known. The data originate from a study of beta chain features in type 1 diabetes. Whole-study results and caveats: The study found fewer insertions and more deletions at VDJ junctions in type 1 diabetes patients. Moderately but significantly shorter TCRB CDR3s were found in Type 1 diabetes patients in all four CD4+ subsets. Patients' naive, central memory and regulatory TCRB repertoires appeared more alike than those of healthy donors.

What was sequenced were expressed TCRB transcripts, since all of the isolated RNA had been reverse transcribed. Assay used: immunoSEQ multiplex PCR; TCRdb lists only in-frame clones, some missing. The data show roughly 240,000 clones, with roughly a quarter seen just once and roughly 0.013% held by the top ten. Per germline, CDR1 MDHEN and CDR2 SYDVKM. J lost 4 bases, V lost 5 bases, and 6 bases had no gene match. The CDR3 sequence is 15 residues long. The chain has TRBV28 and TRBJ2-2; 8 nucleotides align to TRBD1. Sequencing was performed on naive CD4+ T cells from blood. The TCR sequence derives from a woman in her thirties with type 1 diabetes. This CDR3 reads CASSIPGGSTGELFF. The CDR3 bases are TGTGCCAGCAGTATTCCAGGGGGCAGCACCGGGGAGCTGTTTTTT.